These T cell receptor beta chains were read from a single sample in a study of vaccination effects on CD4 cells after COVID-19. TCRdb's copy holds only in-frame clones and misses some; the assay was immunoSEQ multiplex PCR. The data contain under 20,000 clones, roughly 80% of them singletons. Their specific antigens are unknown. Sequences were derived from CD4+ T cells from PBMCs cultured with SARS-CoV-2 spike peptides, sampled before COVID-19 vaccination. Every receptor here comes from a human donor who had a prior SARS-CoV-2 infection. Each CDR3 is given with its conserved first and last residue. D genes are given only for firm matches. Size is omitted from some rows. Given values are once, few, many or a class for expanded clones.

TGTGCCAGTTACACCCAGACAGGGCGGACTGAAGCTTTCTTT | CASYTQTGRTEAFF | TRBV19 | NA | TRBD1 | TRBJ1-1
TGTGCCAGCAGTTGGGCTCTGAGCTCCTACAATGAGCAGTTCTTC | CASSWALSSYNEQFF | TRBV2 | few | NA | TRBJ2-1
TGTGCCAGCAGCAGGGGCGGGATGGTGGGGAATGAGCAGTTCTTC | CASSRGGMVGNEQFF | TRBV28 | NA | NA | TRBJ2-1
TGTGCCAGCAGTGAAGTCCAGGGAAACACCATATATTTT | CASSEVQGNTIYF | TRBV6-1 | NA | NA | TRBJ1-3
TGTGCCAGCAACCCCCGTGGGTACTACAATGAGCAGTTCTTC | CASNPRGYYNEQFF | TRBV2 | few | NA | TRBJ2-1
TGTGCCACCAGCTCCGGGCCCCTGGCCTGGGCCCAGCATTTT | CATSSGPLAWAQHF | TRBV15 | NA | NA | TRBJ1-5
TGTGCCATCAGTGAGTCCCATGGCTACGAGCAGTACTTC | CAISESHGYEQYF | TRBV10-3 | NA | NA | TRBJ2-7
TGTGCCAGCAGTTTTAGCGGGAGAGGGGATGAGCAGTTCTTC | CASSFSGRGDEQFF | TRBV27 | few | TRBD2 | TRBJ2-1
TGTGCCACCAGCAGAGATCTCAGGGGAGGTGAAAAACTGTTTTTT | CATSRDLRGGEKLFF | TRBV15 | NA | NA | TRBJ1-4
TGTGCCAGTAGTATAGGAAGGACAGGTGCCCAGCCCCAGCATTTT | CASSIGRTGAQPQHF | TRBV19 | NA | TRBD1 | TRBJ1-5
TGTGCCAGCCTGAAAACTAGCGGGAGTAATGAGCAGTTCTTC | CASLKTSGSNEQFF | TRBV6-5 | NA | TRBD2 | TRBJ2-1
TGTGCCAGCAGCCAAGATATCGCTAGCGGCACAGATACGCAGTATTTT | CASSQDIASGTDTQYF | TRBV4-2 | NA | NA | TRBJ2-3
TGTGCCAGCAGTTACATCTCAGGGAACGCCGGGGAGCTGTTTTTT | CASSYISGNAGELFF | TRBV6-2/TRBV6-3 | NA | NA | TRBJ2-2
TGTGCCAGCAGTCACGGACAGGGGGGGGTTCAGCCCCAGCATTTT | CASSHGQGGVQPQHF | TRBV2 | NA | TRBD1 | TRBJ1-5
TGTGCCAGCAGCCCAACGGGTGGGAGGGACCTCAATGAGCAGTTCTTC | CASSPTGGRDLNEQFF | TRBV7-3 | NA | TRBD2 | TRBJ2-1
TGTGCCACAGCCGGGACGTTCCCCTACGAGCAGTACTTC | CATAGTFPYEQYF | TRBV25-1 | NA | NA | TRBJ2-7
TGTGCCAGCAGCCCCACCAGACTAGCGGCCTACAATGAGCAGTTCTTC | CASSPTRLAAYNEQFF | TRBV5-6 | NA | TRBD2 | TRBJ2-1
TGTGCCAGCAGTTTGATGCGCGCGGCGGGAGGGCGGACCTACGAGCAGTACTTC | CASSLMRAAGGRTYEQYF | TRBV27 | NA | TRBD2 | TRBJ2-7
TGTGCCAGCAGTCCCGGACTCGGGTACCAAGAGACCCAGTACTTC | CASSPGLGYQETQYF | TRBV2 | few | NA | TRBJ2-5
TGTGCCAGCAGCTTATTCGGGCGGACGTCTTACAATGAGCAGTTCTTC | CASSLFGRTSYNEQFF | TRBV7-8 | NA | NA | TRBJ2-1
TGTGCCATCCGGGGAGGACAAGAGACCCAGTACTTC | CAIRGGQETQYF | TRBV10-3 | NA | NA | TRBJ2-5
TGTGCCAGCAGCTCCCGAGCGCTCCCCCTCACTGATACGCAGTATTTT | CASSSRALPLTDTQYF | TRBV5-4 | NA | NA | TRBJ2-3
TGTGCCAGCAGTGATACGGGACAGCCCCAGCATTTT | CASSDTGQPQHF | TRBV6-1 | NA | NA | TRBJ1-5
TGTGCCAGTAGTCTTCCGGGACTAGCGGGCACAGATACGCAGTATTTT | CASSLPGLAGTDTQYF | TRBV19 | NA | TRBD2 | TRBJ2-3
TGTGCCAGCAGCTACAGGGAGGATCAGCCCCAGCATTTT | CASSYREDQPQHF | TRBV11-3 | NA | NA | TRBJ1-5
TGTGCCAGCAGTGAGATGGTCGGAGATACGCAGTATTTT | CASSEMVGDTQYF | TRBV6-1 | NA | NA | TRBJ2-3
TGTGCCAGCAGTGAAACTAGTTCCCGCACAGATACGCAGTATTTT | CASSETSSRTDTQYF | TRBV9 | NA | NA | TRBJ2-3
TGTGCCAGTACCACCACTGGAAGCTCCTATAATTCACCCCTCCACTTT | CASTTTGSSYNSPLHF | TRBV19 | once | NA | TRBJ1-6
TGTGCCAGCAGTGAAGGGGGGGGGTCACCCCTCCACTTT | CASSEGGGSPLHF | TRBV6-1 | NA | NA | TRBJ1-6
TGTGCCAGCAGCTCTACTTCCGGGACAGGGGAGACCCAGTACTTC | CASSSTSGTGETQYF | TRBV7-9 | NA | TRBD1 | TRBJ2-5
TGCAGTGCTAGAGCGGAGACGCAGTATTTT | CSARAETQYF | TRBV20-1 | NA | NA | TRBJ2-3
TGTGCCAGCAGTCTGGGACTAGCGGTCTACGAGCAGTACTTC | CASSLGLAVYEQYF | TRBV5-6 | few | TRBD2 | TRBJ2-7
TGTGCCAGCAGCTTTCCGAGGGCGGGGGGGCGCAATGAGCAGTTCTTC | CASSFPRAGGRNEQFF | TRBV7-2 | once | TRBD2 | TRBJ2-1
TGTGCCAGCTACCCAGGGGGTCTTCACACTGAAGCTTTCTTT | CASYPGGLHTEAFF | TRBV28 | NA | TRBD1 | TRBJ1-1
TGTGCCTGGAGTGACTTAACAGATACGCAGTATTTT | CAWSDLTDTQYF | TRBV30 | NA | NA | TRBJ2-3
TGTGCCAGCGGGGCAGACTCCCCCCCCTATGGCTACACCTTC | CASGADSPPYGYTF | TRBV6-5 | NA | NA | TRBJ1-2
TGTGCCAGCAGGGGGGTCCAGGAGGGGACCCAGTACTTC | CASRGVQEGTQYF | TRBV27 | NA | NA | TRBJ2-5
TGTGCCAGCAGCCCAACAACCATACAAGAGACCCAGTACTTC | CASSPTTIQETQYF | TRBV11-2 | NA | NA | TRBJ2-5
TGTGCCAGCAGTTACTCGACAGGGGGTATCTACGAGCAGTACTTC | CASSYSTGGIYEQYF | TRBV6-5 | medium-sized | TRBD1 | TRBJ2-7
TGTGCCAGTAGTGCCGAGAGACAGGGACTCACTGAAGCTTTCTTT | CASSAERQGLTEAFF | TRBV19 | NA | TRBD1 | TRBJ1-1
TGTGCCAGCAGCGTCCTGGGTTTAGGGAACACTGAAGCTTTCTTT | CASSVLGLGNTEAFF | TRBV7-2 | once | NA | TRBJ1-1
TGCGCCAGCAGTGGGGTGGCCTACAATGAGCAGTTCTTC | CASSGVAYNEQFF | TRBV5-1 | NA | NA | TRBJ2-1
TGTGCCAGCAGCACAAGAACGGGGACCCAGTACTTC | CASSTRTGTQYF | TRBV7-2 | NA | NA | TRBJ2-5
TGTGCCAGCAGCCATGGCGAGTCCTACGAGCAGTACTTC | CASSHGESYEQYF | TRBV3-1/TRBV3-2 | NA | NA | TRBJ2-7
TGTGCCACTTCGGACAGGGGGTTTTTCGAGCAGTACTTC | CATSDRGFFEQYF | TRBV6-5 | medium-sized | TRBD1 | TRBJ2-7
TGCAGCGCCGGGGACAGGGGGCGTGAAAAACTGTTTTTT | CSAGDRGREKLFF | TRBV29-1 | few | TRBD1 | TRBJ1-4
TGTGCCAGCAGACTCCTAGCGGCTTCTTCCTACAATGAGCAGTTCTTC | CASRLLAASSYNEQFF | TRBV11-2 | NA | TRBD2 | TRBJ2-1
TGTGCCTGGAGTCCAACTAGCTTCGGGCAGTTCTTC | CAWSPTSFGQFF | TRBV30 | once | NA | TRBJ2-1